This T cell receptor (beta chain) was sequenced in a study of shared clonotypes between healthy human individuals. CDR3 size: 23 residues. Trimming removed 5 bases from V and 5 bases from J; junction bases left unmatched: 35. Germline-derived CDR1 and CDR2 are MDHEN and SYDVKM. Study findings and constraints: When naive CD4 clonotypes were compared across a handful of donors, about 4.8% were shared.

The data were produced by immunoSEQ multiplex PCR, yet TCRdb's version contains in-frame clones alone and is incomplete. The sample yields about 770,000 clones, 72% seen once. This clone was recorded only once. Its antigen is undetermined. The chain links TRBV28 to TRBJ2-7; 8 bases are a match to TRBD2. The receptor's source is a woman in her thirties in good health. The sample was memory CD4+ T cells sorted from blood. The subset is: CD45RA-negative fraction. For the CDR3, the DNA is TGTGCCAGCAGTGTACCATGGGACTGGATTAACCCAAAGGTTGGGGGCGGGGGGCACGAGCAGTACTTC. It encodes CASSVPWDWINPKVGGGGHEQYF.